The sequence of this TCR beta chain was determined in a study of Ad26.COV2.S vaccination and SARS-CoV-2 variants. Background on the study: This donor came from the COV1001 trial of Ad26.COV2.S. Once or twice, 56 days apart, Ad26.COV2.S was delivered intramuscularly. Study-level points and caveats: Among vaccine recipients, spike-specific TCR breadth exceeded that of placebo recipients.

Germline V CDR1 and CDR2: SEHNR, FQNEAQ (reference sequence). CDR3 length equals 15 residues. V dropped 3 bases and J dropped 0; count of bases not matched to a gene: 3. Described treatment: 15 to 20 received Ad26.COV2.S at low or high dose, single or two shots; 5 received placebo; per-sample allocation not given. Sampling occurred on day 63 after the first vaccine or placebo injection. Boston hosted the donor, who was an adult aged 18-55 years. This table comes from immunoSEQ multiplex PCR, and its TCRdb copy is limited to in-frame clones, with some not included. The sample consists of more than 300,000 clones, more than 85% of them appearing once. With respect to this clone: Antigen unknown.

Specimen: peripheral blood, collected in a trial of Ad26.COV2.S vaccine versus placebo. The J gene is TRBJ2-3, the V gene TRBV7-9, with 7 nucleotides matching TRBD2. The TCR originated in a person aged 18-65 years who received the Ad26.COV2.S COVID-19 vaccine or a placebo. The CDR3 sequence is CASSLSSGSTDTQYF. CDR3 DNA sequence: TGTGCCAGCAGCTTGTCTAGCGGCAGCACAGATACGCAGTATTTT.